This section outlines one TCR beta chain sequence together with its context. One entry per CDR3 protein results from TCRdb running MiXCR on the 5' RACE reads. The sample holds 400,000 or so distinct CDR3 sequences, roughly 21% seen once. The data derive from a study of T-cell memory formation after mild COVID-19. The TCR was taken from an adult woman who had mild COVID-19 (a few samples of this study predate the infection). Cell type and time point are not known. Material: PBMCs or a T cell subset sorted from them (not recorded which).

The CDR3 DNA reads as TGTGCCAGCAGCGGTCCCCGCGCCGGCGGCCCTGCCTACGAGCAGTACTTC. Translated, it gives CASSGPRAGGPAYEQYF. The chain joins TRBV7-2 to TRBJ2-7, with no clear D. This CDR3 region has 17 residues. The V end was cut by 5 bases, the J end by 2 bases, with 22 bases between. The germline V gene encodes CDR1 SGHTA and CDR2 FQGNSA.